This TCR beta chain was sequenced for a study of T cells in women clearing cervical HPV infection. Study-level points and caveats: Repertoire richness, not evenness, was significantly elevated in CIN3+ cases versus controls.

In regard to this clone: Its specificity is not known. The read comes to an end 3 residues before the CDR3 does, leaving the germline J gene to fill in the end.

Method: immunoSEQ multiplex PCR; TCRdb's copy keeps in-frame clones and lacks some. This table holds around 31,000 clones. CDR3 size: 15 residues. The germline gives CDR1 SGHTA, CDR2 FQGNSA. The origin of this receptor is a woman aged 18 to 75 with a cervical HPV16 infection that either progressed to CIN3+ or cleared (not recorded which). The sample comprised blood buffy coat. This sequence joins TRBV7-2 and TRBJ2-3; 7 bases map to TRBD1. The DNA read from the CDR3 is TGTGCCAGCAGCGTTGACAGGACAGGAGGAGAGACG. It encodes CASSVDRTGGET. The full CDR3 protein is CASSVDRTGGETQYF.